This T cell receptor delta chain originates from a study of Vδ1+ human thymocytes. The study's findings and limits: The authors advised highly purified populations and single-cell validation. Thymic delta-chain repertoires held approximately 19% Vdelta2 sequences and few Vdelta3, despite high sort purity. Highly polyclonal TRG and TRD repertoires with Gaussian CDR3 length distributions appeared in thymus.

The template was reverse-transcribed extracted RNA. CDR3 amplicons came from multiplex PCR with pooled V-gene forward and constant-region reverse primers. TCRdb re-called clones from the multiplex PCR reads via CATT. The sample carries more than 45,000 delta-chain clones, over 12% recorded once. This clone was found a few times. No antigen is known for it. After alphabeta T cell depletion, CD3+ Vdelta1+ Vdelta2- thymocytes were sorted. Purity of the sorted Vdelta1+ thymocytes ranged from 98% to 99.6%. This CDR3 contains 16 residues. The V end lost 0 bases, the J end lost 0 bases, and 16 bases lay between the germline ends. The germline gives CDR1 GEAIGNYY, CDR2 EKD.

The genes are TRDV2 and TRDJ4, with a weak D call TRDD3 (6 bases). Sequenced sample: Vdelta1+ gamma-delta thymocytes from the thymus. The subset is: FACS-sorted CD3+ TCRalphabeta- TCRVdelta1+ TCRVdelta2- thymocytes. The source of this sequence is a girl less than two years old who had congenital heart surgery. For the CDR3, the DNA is TGTGCCTGTGACACCGGGGATGGGGGCCGAGCCAGACCCCTGATCTTT. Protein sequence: CACDTGDGGRARPLIF.